The 14 T cell receptor beta chains listed next were all sequenced from one sample in a study of T cell responses to AZD1222 COVID-19 vaccine. Here immunoSEQ multiplex PCR was the method, and the copy in TCRdb shows in-frame clones only, minus some. The profile shows over 150,000 clones, around 89% of them singletons. Source: peripheral blood, taken on day 0 of AZD1222 vaccination. The receptors originated from an adult in good health.

This chain connects TRBV2 to TRBJ1-1; 7 positions match TRBD1. In germline, CDR1 is SNHLY, CDR2 FYNNEI. V dropped 2 bases and J dropped 6; count of bases not matched to a gene: 6. CDR3 length: 14 residues. CDR3 region: CASSEWGQSPEAFF. CDR3 coding DNA: TGTGCCAGCAGTGAATGGGGACAGTCCCCTGAAGCTTTCTTT.

The chain joins TRBV6-5 to TRBJ1-5, with 7 bases lining up with TRBD1. V dropped 8 bases and J dropped 3; count of bases not matched to a gene: 4. The CDR3 has 13 residues. The germline gives CDR1 MNHEY, CDR2 SVGAGI. The CDR3: CASHDRVNQPQHF. CDR3 coding DNA: TGTGCCAGCCACGACAGGGTCAATCAGCCCCAGCATTTT.

This chain links TRBV28 with TRBJ1-2; 7 bases match TRBD1. Trimming cost V 3 bases and J 3 bases; bases outside gene matches: 4. The CDR3 is made up of 14 amino acids. Germline CDR1 MDHEN, CDR2 SYDVKM. The CDR3 spells CASSLKGGYYGYTF. CDR3 nucleotide sequence: TGTGCCAGCAGTTTGAAAGGGGGCTACTATGGCTACACCTTC.

In the case of this clone: The same CDR3 is also encoded by other DNA sequences in this sample. J is TRBJ2-7 and V is TRBV2; no firm D call. This CDR3 contains 11 residues. V lost 4 bases and J lost 3, with 4 bases in between. Germline V gives CDR1 SNHLY, CDR2 FYNNEI. CDR3 DNA: TGTGCCAGCAGTGCCCGCTACGAGCAGTACTTC. It encodes CASSARYEQYF. The entire variable domain, with the rest obtained from reference TRBV2 and TRBJ2-7, is as follows: EPEVTQTPSHQVTQMGQEVILRCVPISNHLYFYWYRQILGQKVEFLVSFYNNEISEKSEIFDDQFSVERPDGSNFTLKIRSTKLEDSAMYFCASSARYEQYFGPGTRLTVT.

V usage is TRBV28 and J usage is TRBJ2-1, with TRBD2 matching over 10 bases. V lost 5 bases to trimming and J lost 7 bases; unmatched junction nucleotides: 8. Germline V gives CDR1 MDHEN, CDR2 SYDVKM. The CDR3 loop spans 15 amino acids. CDR3 DNA: TGTGCCAGCAGTGCCACAGCGGGGGGGGCTAATGAGCAGTTCTTC. It is translated as CASSATAGGANEQFF.

The CDR3 DNA sequence: TGTGCCAGCAGCCGTTCAGTAAACACTGAAGCTTTCTTT. The encoded protein is CASSRSVNTEAFF. The chain is built from TRBV14 and TRBJ1-1; D is unresolved. Germline assignment: CDR1 SGHDN and CDR2 FVKESK. The CDR3 loop spans 13 amino acids. V gave up 4 bases and J gave up 2 bases, with 8 bases separating them.

This clone was seen only a few times. The chain carries TRBV6-5 and TRBJ1-3; D is unclear. Trimming took off 6 bases at V and 8 bases at J, with 14 bases between the two ends. In germline, CDR1 is MNHEY, CDR2 SVGAGI. This CDR3 has 13 amino acids. The CDR3 DNA reads TGTGCCAGCAGCCGAGGACCAAGGGACACCATATATTTT. Translation gives CASSRGPRDTIYF.

The rearrangement links TRBV5-8 to TRBJ1-2; TRBD1 is a possible D gene (6 bases). The ends were cut back, 2 bases at V and 0 bases at J, with 11 bases in the middle. The CDR3 runs to 15 residues. Per the germline V gene, CDR1 is SGHTS and CDR2 is YDEGEE. DNA of the CDR3: TGTGCCAGCAGCTTTGGACAGCTCTCTAACTATGGCTACACCTTC. Protein: CASSFGQLSNYGYTF. Based on the CDR3 plus reference TRBV5-8 and TRBJ1-2, the full variable domain is EAGVTQSPTHLIKTRGQQATLRCSPISGHTSVYWYQQALGLGLQFLLWYDEGEERNRGNFPPRFSGRQFPNYSSELNVNALELEDSALYLCASSFGQLSNYGYTFGSGTRLTVV.

The CDR3 DNA sequence: TGTGCCAGCAGCCAGTGGACAGGGACTGGAAACACCATATATTTT. Amino acids: CASSQWTGTGNTIYF. This chain connects TRBV3-1 (or the pseudogene TRBV3-2) to TRBJ1-3; 8 nucleotides match TRBD1. Trimming took 3 bases from V and 2 from J; bases not matched to a gene: 3. Looked up from germline, CDR1 is LGHDT and CDR2 is YNNKEL (reference sequence). The CDR3 length is 15 residues.

The chain joins TRBV14 to TRBJ1-2; no definite D call. The CDR3 runs 13 residues. Trimming removed 4 bases from V and 4 bases from J, with 10 bases in between. Germline values: CDR1 SGHDN, CDR2 FVKESK. For the CDR3, the DNA is TGTGCCAGCAGCCCTTCCATTAGCTATGGCTACACCTTC. It is translated as CASSPSISYGYTF.

This chain connects TRBV27 to TRBJ1-6, with TRBD1 as a possible D gene (5 bases). CDR1 and CDR2 from the germline V gene are MNHEY and SMNVEV (reference sequence). Deletions cut 2 bases from V and 13 bases from J, with 12 bases between. There are 13 residues in the CDR3. CDR3: CASSLKGMTPLHF. In DNA, the CDR3 is TGTGCCAGCAGTTTAAAGGGGATGACGCCCCTCCACTTT.

V is TRBV7-2 and J is TRBJ1-4; no clear D. The V and J ends lost 7 bases and 8 bases respectively, with 17 bases between them. Germline loops: CDR1 SGHTA, CDR2 FQGNSA. CDR3 length: 14 residues. CDR3 sequence reads: CASTRWARGEKLFF. For the CDR3, the DNA is TGTGCCAGCACTCGGTGGGCCCGAGGCGAAAAACTGTTTTTT.

This chain links TRBV7-6 with TRBJ1-6; D remains ambiguous. V was pared by 1 base and J by 7 bases, with 5 bases between. Per germline, CDR1 SGHVS and CDR2 FNYEAQ. The CDR3 has 13 residues. The CDR3 DNA reads as TGTGCCAGCAGCTTAGGAGTGAATTCACCCCTCCACTTT. This gives the protein CASSLGVNSPLHF.

The chain's CDR3 is CASSHTRDQPQHF. For the CDR3, the DNA is TGTGCCAGCAGCCACACCCGAGACCAGCCCCAGCATTTT. This chain uses TRBV3-1 (or the pseudogene TRBV3-2) with TRBJ1-5, with unresolved D. This CDR3 spans 13 amino acids. Trimming removed 3 bases from V and 7 bases from J, with 10 bases in between. The germline CDR1 and CDR2 sequences are LGHDT and YNNKEL (reference sequence).